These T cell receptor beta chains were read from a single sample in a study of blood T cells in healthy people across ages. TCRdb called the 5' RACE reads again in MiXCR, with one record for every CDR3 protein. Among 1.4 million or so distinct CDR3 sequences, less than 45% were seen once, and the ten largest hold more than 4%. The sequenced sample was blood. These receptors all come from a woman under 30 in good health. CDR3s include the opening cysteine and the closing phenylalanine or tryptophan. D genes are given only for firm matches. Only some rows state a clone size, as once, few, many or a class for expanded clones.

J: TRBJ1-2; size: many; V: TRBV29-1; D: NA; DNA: TGCAGCGTTAGTGGCTACACCTTC; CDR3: CSVSGYTF
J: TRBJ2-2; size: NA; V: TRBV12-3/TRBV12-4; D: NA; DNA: TGTGCCAGCAGTCTACAGGGAGGGCCCGGGGAGCTGTTTTTT; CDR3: CASSLQGGPGELFF
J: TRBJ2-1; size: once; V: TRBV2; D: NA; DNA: TGTGCCTTAGGGACCGCTGCTGGGCAGTTCTTC; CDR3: CALGTAAGQFF
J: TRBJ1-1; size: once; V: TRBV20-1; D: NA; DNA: TGCAGTGCTAGAGATGGGAGAGGTAGGACTGAAGCTTTCTTT; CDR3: CSARDGRGRTEAFF
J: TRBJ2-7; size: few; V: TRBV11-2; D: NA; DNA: TGTGCCAGCAGCTTGCCAGGGGATTACTACGAGCAGTACTTC; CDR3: CASSLPGDYYEQYF
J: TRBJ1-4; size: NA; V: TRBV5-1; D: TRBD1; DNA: TGCGCCAGCAGCCGGGGGAATGACAGGGGGCTTGAAAAACTGTTTTTT; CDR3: CASSRGNDRGLEKLFF
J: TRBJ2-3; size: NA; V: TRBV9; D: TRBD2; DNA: TGTGCCAGCAGCGAAACTAGCGGGACTTACACAGATACGCAGTATTTT; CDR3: CASSETSGTYTDTQYF
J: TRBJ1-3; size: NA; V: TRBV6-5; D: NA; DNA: TGTGCCAGCAGTTACCGTTTGGGAAACACCATATATTTT; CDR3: CASSYRLGNTIYF
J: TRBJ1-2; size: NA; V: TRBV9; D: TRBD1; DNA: TGTGCCAGCAGGCAGGGGGCAGATGGCTACACCTTC; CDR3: CASRQGADGYTF
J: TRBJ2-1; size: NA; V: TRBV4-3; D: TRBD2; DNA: TGCGCCAGCAGCCAAGATCTTCGGGGACTAGCCGGGAACTATGAGCAGTTCTTC; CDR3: CASSQDLRGLAGNYEQFF
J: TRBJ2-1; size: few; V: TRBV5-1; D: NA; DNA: TGCGCCAGCAGCAGTGGGACGCAGTACAATGAGCAGTTCTTC; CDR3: CASSSGTQYNEQFF
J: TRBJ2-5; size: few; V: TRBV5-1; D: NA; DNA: TGCGCCAGCACCCTGAATACTATGACAACTGAGCAGTACTTC; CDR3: CASTLNTMTTEQYF
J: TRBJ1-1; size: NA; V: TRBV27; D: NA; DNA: TGTGCCAGCAGATCTCTTCGGAACACTGAAGCTTTCTTT; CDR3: CASRSLRNTEAFF
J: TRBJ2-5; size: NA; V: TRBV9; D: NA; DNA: TGTGCCAGCAGCACGACTAGTTCCCAAGAGACCCAGTACTTC; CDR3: CASSTTSSQETQYF
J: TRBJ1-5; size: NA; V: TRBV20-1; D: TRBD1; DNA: TGCAGTGCCGTATGGACAGGGAAGAATCAGCCCCAGCATTTT; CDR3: CSAVWTGKNQPQHF
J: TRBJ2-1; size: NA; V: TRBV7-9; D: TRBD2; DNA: TGTGCCAGCAGCGCCGTAGGACTAGCGGGAGGGAATGAGCAGTTCTTC; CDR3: CASSAVGLAGGNEQFF
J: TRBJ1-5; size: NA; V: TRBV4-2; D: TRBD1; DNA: TGTGCCAGCAGCCAAGCATTCGGACAGGGCAATCAGCCCCAGCATTTT; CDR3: CASSQAFGQGNQPQHF
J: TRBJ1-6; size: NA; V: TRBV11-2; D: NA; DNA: TGTGCCAGCATCAAACAGGGAAATAATTCACCCCTCCACTTT; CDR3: CASIKQGNNSPLHF
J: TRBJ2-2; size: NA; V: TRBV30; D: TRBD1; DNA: TGTGCCGGGGATTCGACAGGGATCGGGGAGCTGTTTTTT; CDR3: CAGDSTGIGELFF
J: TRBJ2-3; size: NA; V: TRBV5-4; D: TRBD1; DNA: TGTGCCAGCAGTTCCCGGGACAGGGTATCAACAGATACGCAGTATTTT; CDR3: CASSSRDRVSTDTQYF
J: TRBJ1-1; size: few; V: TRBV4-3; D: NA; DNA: TGCGCCAGCAGCCAAGATCCCTCAACTGAAGCTTTCTTT; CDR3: CASSQDPSTEAFF
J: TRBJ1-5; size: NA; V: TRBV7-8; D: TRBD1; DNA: TGTGCCAGCAGCTTCCGGGACAGGGGACGTCGCAGTCAGCCCCAGCATTTT; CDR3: CASSFRDRGRRSQPQHF
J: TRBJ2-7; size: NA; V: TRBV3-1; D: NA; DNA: TGTGCCAGCAGCCTTAGACGACGTCTCGGGAATGAGCAGTACTTC; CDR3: CASSLRRRLGNEQYF
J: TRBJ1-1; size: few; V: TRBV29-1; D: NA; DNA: TGCAGCGTTTTCGACAGCCTGAACACTGAAGCTTTCTTT; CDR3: CSVFDSLNTEAFF
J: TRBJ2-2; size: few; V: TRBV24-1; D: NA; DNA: TGTGCCACCAGTGACATGACACCGGGGGACACCGGGGAGCTGTTTTTT; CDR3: CATSDMTPGDTGELFF
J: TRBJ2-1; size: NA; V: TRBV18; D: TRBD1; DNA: TGTGCCAGCTCACCACCAGGCAGACAGGGTAGTGGCGATGAGCAGTTCTTC; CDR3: CASSPPGRQGSGDEQFF
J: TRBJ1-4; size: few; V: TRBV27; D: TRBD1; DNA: TGTGCCAGCAGCCCACTGGGGACAGGGAGCGGAAAACTGTTTTTT; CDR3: CASSPLGTGSGKLFF
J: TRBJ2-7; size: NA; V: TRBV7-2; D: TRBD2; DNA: TGTGCCAGCACGCCCGGGACTAGCGACTACGAGCAGTACTTC; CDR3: CASTPGTSDYEQYF
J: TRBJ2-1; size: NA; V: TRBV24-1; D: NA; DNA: TGTGCCACCAGTGAGTCCAGGGACCCCTCCTACAATGAGCAGTTCTTC; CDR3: CATSESRDPSYNEQFF
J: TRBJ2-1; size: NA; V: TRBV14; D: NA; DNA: TGTGCCAGCAGCCAAGGGTCGTTTAGGGAGCAGTTCTTC; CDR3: CASSQGSFREQFF
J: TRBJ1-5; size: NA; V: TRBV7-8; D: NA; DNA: TGTGCCAGCAGCCCCGACCAGATGGGCCAGCCCCAGCATTTT; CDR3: CASSPDQMGQPQHF
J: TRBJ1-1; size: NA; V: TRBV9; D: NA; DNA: TGTGCCAGCAGCGCCCAAATGGGTACTGAAGCTTTCTTT; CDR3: CASSAQMGTEAFF
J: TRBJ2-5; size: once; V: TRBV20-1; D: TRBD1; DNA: TGCAGTGCTGTGTCGGACAGGGGAGGTCAAGAGACCCAGTACTTC; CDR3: CSAVSDRGGQETQYF
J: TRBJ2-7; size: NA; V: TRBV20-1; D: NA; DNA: TGCAGTGCTAGAGGGGATCTGGGAAAGGGGCAGTACTTC; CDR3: CSARGDLGKGQYF
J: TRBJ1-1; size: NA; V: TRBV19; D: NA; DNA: TGTGCCAGTAGTATCGTCGGGGGAGGGAACACTGAAGCTTTCTTT; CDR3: CASSIVGGGNTEAFF
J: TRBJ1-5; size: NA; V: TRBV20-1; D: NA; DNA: TGCAGTGCTGCCAGGAATAGCAATCAGCCCCAGCATTTT; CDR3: CSAARNSNQPQHF
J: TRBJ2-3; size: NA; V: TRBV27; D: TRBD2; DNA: TGTGCCAGCAGTTTACTAGCGGTGGGGCCAGATACGCAGTATTTT; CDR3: CASSLLAVGPDTQYF
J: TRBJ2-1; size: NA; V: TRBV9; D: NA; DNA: TGTGCCAGCAGCGTGTTACAGGGTGACAATGAGCAGTTCTTC; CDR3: CASSVLQGDNEQFF
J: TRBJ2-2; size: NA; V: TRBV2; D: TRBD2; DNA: TGTGCCAGCAGATACGGACTAGCCGGCGGGGAGCTGTTTTTT; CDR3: CASRYGLAGGELFF
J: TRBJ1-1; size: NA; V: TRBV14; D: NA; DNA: TGTGCCAGCAGCCAAATTGGAGGGAACACTGAAGCTTTCTTT; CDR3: CASSQIGGNTEAFF
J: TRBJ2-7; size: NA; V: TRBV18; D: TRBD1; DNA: TGTGCCAGCTCACCACCTGGTTGGGGACAGGGTCACGAGCAGTACTTC; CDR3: CASSPPGWGQGHEQYF
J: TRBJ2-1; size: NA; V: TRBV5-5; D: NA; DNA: TGTGCCAGCAGCTGGGACCGGGACTCCTGCAATGAGCAGTTCTTC; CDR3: CASSWDRDSCNEQFF
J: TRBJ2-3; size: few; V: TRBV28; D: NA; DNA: TGTGCCAGCAGTTTAGGGTTCACGTCAGATACGCAGTATTTT; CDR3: CASSLGFTSDTQYF
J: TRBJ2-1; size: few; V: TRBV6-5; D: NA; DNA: TGTGCCAGCACGGGCCTAATCTACAATGAGCAGTTCTTC; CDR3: CASTGLIYNEQFF
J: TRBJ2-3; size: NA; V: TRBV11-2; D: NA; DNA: TGTGTCAGCAGCCATAACGAAGGGGCTCCAGATACGCAGTATTTT; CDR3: CVSSHNEGAPDTQYF
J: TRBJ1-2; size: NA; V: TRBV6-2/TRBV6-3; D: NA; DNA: TGTGCCAGCAGTGGACGACTTAGTGGGAGCGGCTACACCTTC; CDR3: CASSGRLSGSGYTF
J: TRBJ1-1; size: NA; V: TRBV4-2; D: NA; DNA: TGTGCCAGCAGCCATGCCTTTCGGCAGGGAAACACTGAAGCTTTCTTT; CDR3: CASSHAFRQGNTEAFF
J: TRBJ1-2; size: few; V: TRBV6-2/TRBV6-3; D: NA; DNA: TGTGCCAGCAGTCCCCCGGGACACGATGGCTACACCTTC; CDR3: CASSPPGHDGYTF
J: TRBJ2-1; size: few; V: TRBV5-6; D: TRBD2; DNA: TGTGCCAGCAGCTTGGGACTAGCGGGGGGATGGGGAACCTACTCCTACAATGAGCAGTTCTTC; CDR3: CASSLGLAGGWGTYSYNEQFF
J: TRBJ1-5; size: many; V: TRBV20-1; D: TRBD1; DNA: TGCAGTGCGATGGGACAGTCAGTCAATCAGCCCCAGCATTTT; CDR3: CSAMGQSVNQPQHF
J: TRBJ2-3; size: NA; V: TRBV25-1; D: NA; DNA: TGTGCCAGCAGTGAATACCCCCCTCTTAGACCGCAGTATTTT; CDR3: CASSEYPPLRPQYF
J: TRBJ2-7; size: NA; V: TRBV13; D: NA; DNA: TGTGCCAGCAGCGTAGGACGGCTCTCCTACGAGCAGTACTTC; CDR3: CASSVGRLSYEQYF
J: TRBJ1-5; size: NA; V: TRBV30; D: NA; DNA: TGTGCCTGGAGTGTACTCAGCCAGAATCAGCCCCAGCATTTT; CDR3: CAWSVLSQNQPQHF
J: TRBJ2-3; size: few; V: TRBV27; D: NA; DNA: TGTGCCAGCAGTTTAAGGACACGAGACACAGATACGCAGTATTTT; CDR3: CASSLRTRDTDTQYF
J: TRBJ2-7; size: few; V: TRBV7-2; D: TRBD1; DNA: TGTGCCAGCAGCTTAGGATGGGACAGGGTTTCACGCGAGCAGTACTTC; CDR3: CASSLGWDRVSREQYF
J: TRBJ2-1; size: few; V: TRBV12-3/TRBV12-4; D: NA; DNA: TGTGCCAGCAGTTACCGCGCCCAAGGGGATAGCATCCATGAGCAGTTCTTC; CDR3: CASSYRAQGDSIHEQFF
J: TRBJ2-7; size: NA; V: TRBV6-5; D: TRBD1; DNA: TGTGCCAGCAGTTACTCCCGGGACAGGGGACACGAGCAGTACTTC; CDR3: CASSYSRDRGHEQYF
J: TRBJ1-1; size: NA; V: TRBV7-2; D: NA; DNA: TGTGCCAGCAGCTTGTTATACGCTGAAGCTTTCTTT; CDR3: CASSLLYAEAFF
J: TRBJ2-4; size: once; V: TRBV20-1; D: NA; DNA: TGCAGTGCTAGAGTGATGAAAGGGCGGGGAGCCAAAAACATTCAGTACTTC; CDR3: CSARVMKGRGAKNIQYF
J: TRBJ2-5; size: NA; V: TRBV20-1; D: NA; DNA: TGCAGTGCTAGAGATAGGGCGGTCCAAGAGACCCAGTACTTC; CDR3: CSARDRAVQETQYF